These T cell receptor beta chains were read from a single sample in a study of shared clonotypes between healthy human individuals. Profiling relied on immunoSEQ multiplex PCR, and the TCRdb table lists in-frame clones only, not all of them. The sample lists some 2,500,000 clones; 93% were seen once. Material for sequencing was naive CD4+ T cells from PBMCs. The receptor source for this set is a young man in good health. Some clones in this sample may be carry-over from other donors' samples. Both conserved end residues are part of each CDR3. Fields, in order: J gene, clone size, D gene, V gene, CDR3 protein, CDR3 DNA. D genes are given only for firm matches. Not every row has a clone size; where given, it reads once, few, many or a size class.

TRBJ2-1 NA NA TRBV7-3 CASSPRLAGSEQFF TGTGCCAGCAGCCCTCGACTGGCTGGGAGTGAGCAGTTCTTC
TRBJ1-5 NA NA TRBV28 CASSQGGGNQPQHF TGTGCCAGCAGTCAGGGTGGAGGCAATCAGCCCCAGCATTTT
TRBJ2-3 NA NA TRBV10-3 CAISESQNTQYF TGTGCCATCAGTGAGTCGCAGAATACGCAGTATTTT
TRBJ1-1 once NA TRBV27 CASSSISRGLQMNTEAFF TGTGCCAGCAGTTCCATATCCCGAGGTCTACAGATGAACACTGAAGCTTTCTTT
TRBJ1-2 NA TRBD1 TRBV5-4 CASSFDRGNYGYTF TGTGCCAGCAGCTTCGACAGGGGGAACTATGGCTACACCTTC
TRBJ1-1 once NA TRBV5-1 CASRFVTANTEAFF TGCGCCAGCAGGTTTGTAACAGCGAACACTGAAGCTTTCTTT
TRBJ2-3 NA NA TRBV5-5 CASSAGTIGTDTQYF TGTGCCAGCAGCGCAGGAACTATAGGCACAGATACGCAGTATTTT
TRBJ2-7 NA NA TRBV5-4 CASSQTGVFTYEQYF TGTGCCAGCAGCCAAACGGGAGTTTTCACCTACGAGCAGTACTTC
TRBJ2-3 NA NA TRBV18 CASSPGLEAPNTQYF TGTGCCAGCTCACCAGGTCTAGAAGCACCGAATACGCAGTATTTT
TRBJ2-3 NA NA TRBV5-1 CASARGQVASTDTQYF TGCGCCAGCGCCCGGGGGCAGGTAGCTAGCACAGATACGCAGTATTTT
TRBJ2-7 NA TRBD2 TRBV25-1 CASTRAGGSYEQYF TGTGCCAGCACCAGAGCGGGAGGGTCCTACGAGCAGTACTTC
TRBJ2-7 NA NA TRBV5-4 CASSPPGRSSYEQYF TGTGCCAGCAGCCCCCCGGGACGAAGCTCCTACGAGCAGTACTTC
TRBJ1-1 NA NA TRBV6-6 CASSGSTVNTEAFF TGTGCCAGCAGCGGCTCCACAGTGAACACTGAAGCTTTCTTT
TRBJ2-3 once NA TRBV7-2 CASSLVGGPSTDTQYF TGTGCCAGCAGCTTAGTCGGGGGTCCCAGCACAGATACGCAGTATTTT
TRBJ2-3 NA NA TRBV5-4 CASSAHPNTDTQYF TGTGCCAGCAGCGCCCACCCGAACACAGATACGCAGTATTTT
TRBJ2-6 NA NA TRBV4-3 CASSQTPMAPGIGANVLTF TGCGCCAGCAGCCAAACTCCAATGGCCCCAGGGATTGGGGCCAACGTCCTGACTTTC
TRBJ2-7 NA NA TRBV7-6 CASSSRQEGEQYF TGTGCCAGCAGCTCACGACAGGAAGGGGAGCAGTACTTC
TRBJ1-3 NA NA TRBV28 CASSSGTNSGNTIYF TGTGCCAGCAGTTCCGGGACCAACTCTGGAAACACCATATATTTT
TRBJ1-1 NA NA TRBV5-4 CASSLRQGTEAFF TGTGCCAGCAGCTTGAGGCAGGGGACTGAAGCTTTCTTT
TRBJ2-1 NA NA TRBV7-6 CASSSQGNEQFF TGTGCCAGCAGCTCCCAGGGAAATGAGCAGTTCTTC
TRBJ2-3 NA TRBD1 TRBV29-1 CSGTDRGVTDTQYF TGCAGCGGTACGGACAGGGGGGTTACAGATACGCAGTATTTT
TRBJ2-2 NA TRBD2 TRBV27 CASSFLPGLAGRGRNTGELFF TGTGCCAGCAGTTTCCTCCCGGGACTAGCGGGGAGGGGGAGAAACACCGGGGAGCTGTTTTTT
TRBJ2-2 NA TRBD2 TRBV18 CASSEGLASTGELFF TGTGCCAGCTCGGAGGGACTAGCGTCTACCGGGGAGCTGTTTTTT
TRBJ1-4 NA NA TRBV9 CASSVGSRGEKLFF TGTGCCAGCAGCGTCGGGTCTCGGGGGGAAAAACTGTTTTTT
TRBJ1-3 NA NA TRBV18 CASSPRGAGGNTIYF TGTGCCAGCTCACCCCGGGGCGCGGGAGGAAACACCATATATTTT
TRBJ2-1 once TRBD2 TRBV9 CASSPRGTSGYNEQFF TGTGCCAGCAGCCCTCGCGGGACTAGCGGTTACAATGAGCAGTTCTTC
TRBJ2-7 NA TRBD1 TRBV6-5 CASSSTGTGDFGQYF TGTGCCAGCAGTTCGACCGGGACAGGGGATTTCGGGCAGTACTTC
TRBJ1-4 NA TRBD1 TRBV10-3 CAISGGQFNEKLFF TGTGCCATCAGTGGGGGACAGTTTAATGAAAAACTGTTTTTT
TRBJ2-5 NA NA TRBV27 CASSTMTQETQYF TGTGCCAGCAGTACCATGACTCAAGAGACCCAGTACTTC
TRBJ2-1 NA NA TRBV27 CASSLGGWASYNEQFF TGTGCCAGCAGTTTAGGGGGATGGGCCTCCTACAATGAGCAGTTCTTC
TRBJ2-7 NA NA TRBV28 CASSLWYGASSYEQYF TGTGCCAGCAGTTTATGGTACGGGGCAAGCTCCTACGAGCAGTACTTC
TRBJ1-2 NA TRBD1 TRBV18 CASSEGQGARYGYTF TGTGCCAGCTCCGAAGGACAGGGGGCCAGATATGGCTACACCTTC
TRBJ2-1 NA TRBD2 TRBV7-2 CASRRFSGTYNEQFF TGTGCCAGCCGCCGATTTAGCGGGACCTACAATGAGCAGTTCTTC
TRBJ2-7 NA TRBD1 TRBV30 CAWTGGYEQYF TGTGCCTGGACAGGGGGTTACGAGCAGTACTTC
TRBJ2-6 NA NA TRBV2 CASSRLPTGTGANVLTF TGTGCCAGCAGTAGGCTCCCGACGGGCACTGGGGCCAACGTCCTGACTTTC